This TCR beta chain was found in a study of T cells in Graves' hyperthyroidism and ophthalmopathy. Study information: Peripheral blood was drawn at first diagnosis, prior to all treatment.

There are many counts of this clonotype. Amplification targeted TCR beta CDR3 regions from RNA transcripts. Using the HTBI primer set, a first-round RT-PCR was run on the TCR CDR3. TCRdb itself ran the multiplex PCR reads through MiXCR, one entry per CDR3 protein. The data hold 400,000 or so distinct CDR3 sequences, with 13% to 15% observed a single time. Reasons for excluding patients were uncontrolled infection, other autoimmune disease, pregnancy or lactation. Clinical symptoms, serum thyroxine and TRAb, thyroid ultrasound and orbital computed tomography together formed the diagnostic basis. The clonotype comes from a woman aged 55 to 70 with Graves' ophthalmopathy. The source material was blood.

The CDR3 DNA reads as TGTGCCAGCATAGGGACAGGACCCTACAATGAGCAGTTCTTC. Translating gives CASIGTGPYNEQFF. The chain has TRBV28 and TRBJ2-1; TRBD1 matches 8 bases. The V gene end was trimmed by 7 bases and the J gene end by 2 bases; junction bases not matched to a gene: 4. Germline loops: CDR1 MDHEN, CDR2 SYDVKM. CDR3 length equals 14 residues.